The TCR beta chain under discussion was sequenced for a study of CD4 T cells in relation to SARS-CoV-2 and coronaviruses. Study-level findings and limits: The cross-reactivity analysis covered only spike protein, not other viral proteins. The assay detects memory recall responses, not culture-primed primary responses.

Produced via immunoSEQ multiplex PCR; TCRdb's table is partial and in-frame only. Altogether 43,000 or so clones are present, 82% being singletons, with the ten largest covering 1.4%. Germline-derived CDR1 and CDR2 are KGHSH and LQKENI. The V and J ends lost 0 bases and 0 bases respectively, with 8 bases between them. This CDR3 has 15 residues. Sorted naive or memory CD4+ cells met CEF peptides for 9 to 11 days. Details on this clone: Its specificity is unknown.

The clonotype comes from an adult with COVID-19. This sequence joins TRBV18 and TRBJ2-5; D gene uncertain. Sequenced: naive CD4+ T cells from PBMCs, cultured in vitro. The sample's subset: naive CD4+ T cells isolated by negative enrichment. In DNA, the CDR3 is TGTGCCAGCTCACCACCCCGACCGAACCAAGAGACCCAGTACTTC. It specifies CASSPPRPNQETQYF.